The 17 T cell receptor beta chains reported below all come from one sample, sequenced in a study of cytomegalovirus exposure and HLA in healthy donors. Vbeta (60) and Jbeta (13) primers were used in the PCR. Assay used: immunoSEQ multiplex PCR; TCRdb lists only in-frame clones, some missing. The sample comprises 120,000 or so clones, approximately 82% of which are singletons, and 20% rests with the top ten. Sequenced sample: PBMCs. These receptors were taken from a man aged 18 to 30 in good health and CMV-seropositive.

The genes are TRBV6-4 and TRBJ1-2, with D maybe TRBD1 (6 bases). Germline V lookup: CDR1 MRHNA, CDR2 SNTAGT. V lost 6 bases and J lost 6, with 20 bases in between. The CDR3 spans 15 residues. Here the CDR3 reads CASSEQGGGSHGYTF. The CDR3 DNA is TGTGCCAGCAGCGAGCAGGGAGGGGGGTCCCATGGCTACACCTTC.

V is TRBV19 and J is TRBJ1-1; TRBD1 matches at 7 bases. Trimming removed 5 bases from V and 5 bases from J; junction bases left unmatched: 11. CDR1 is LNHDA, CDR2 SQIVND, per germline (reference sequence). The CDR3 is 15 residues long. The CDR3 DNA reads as TGTGCCAGTAGTGTATACAGGGGAATGGAGACTGAAGCTTTCTTT. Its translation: CASSVYRGMETEAFF.

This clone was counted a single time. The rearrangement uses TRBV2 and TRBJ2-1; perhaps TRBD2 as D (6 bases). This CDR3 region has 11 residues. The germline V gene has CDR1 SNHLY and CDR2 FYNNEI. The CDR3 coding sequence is TGTACCATGGGGGGATCACATGAGCAGTTCTTC. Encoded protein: CTMGGSHEQFF.

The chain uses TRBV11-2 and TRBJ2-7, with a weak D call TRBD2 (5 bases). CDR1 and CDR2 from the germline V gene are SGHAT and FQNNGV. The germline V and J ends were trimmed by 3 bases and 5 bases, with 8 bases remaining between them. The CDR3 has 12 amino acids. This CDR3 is CASSFGVHEQYF. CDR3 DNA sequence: TGTGCCAGCAGCTTCGGGGTCCACGAGCAGTACTTC.

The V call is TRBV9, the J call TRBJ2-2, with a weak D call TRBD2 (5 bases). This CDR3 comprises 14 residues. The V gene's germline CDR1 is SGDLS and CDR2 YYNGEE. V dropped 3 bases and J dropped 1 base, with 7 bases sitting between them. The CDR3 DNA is TGTGCCAGCAGCGCGGACTTGAACACCGGGGAGCTGTTTTTT. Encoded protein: CASSADLNTGELFF.

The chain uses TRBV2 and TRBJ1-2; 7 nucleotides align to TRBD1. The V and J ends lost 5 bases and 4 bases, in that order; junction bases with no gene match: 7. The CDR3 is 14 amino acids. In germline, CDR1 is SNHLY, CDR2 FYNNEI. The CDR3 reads CASSITGVLYGYTF. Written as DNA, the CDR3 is TGTGCCAGCAGTATTACAGGGGTCCTCTATGGCTACACCTTC. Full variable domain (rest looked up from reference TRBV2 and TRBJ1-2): EPEVTQTPSHQVTQMGQEVILRCVPISNHLYFYWYRQILGQKVEFLVSFYNNEISEKSEIFDDQFSVERPDGSNFTLKIRSTKLEDSAMYFCASSITGVLYGYTFGSGTRLTVV.

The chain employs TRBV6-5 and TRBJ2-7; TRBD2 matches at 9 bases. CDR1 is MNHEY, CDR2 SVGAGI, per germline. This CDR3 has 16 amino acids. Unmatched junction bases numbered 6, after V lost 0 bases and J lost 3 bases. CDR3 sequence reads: CASSYSGGGAFYEQYF. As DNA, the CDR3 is TGTGCCAGCAGTTACTCGGGCGGGGGGGCCTTCTACGAGCAGTACTTC.

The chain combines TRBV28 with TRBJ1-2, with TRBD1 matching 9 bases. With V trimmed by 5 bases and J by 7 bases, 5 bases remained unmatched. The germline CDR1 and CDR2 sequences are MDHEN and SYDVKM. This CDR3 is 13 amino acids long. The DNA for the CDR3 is TGTGCCAGCAGTCGGACAGGGGCCCTTGGCTACACCTTC. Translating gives CASSRTGALGYTF.

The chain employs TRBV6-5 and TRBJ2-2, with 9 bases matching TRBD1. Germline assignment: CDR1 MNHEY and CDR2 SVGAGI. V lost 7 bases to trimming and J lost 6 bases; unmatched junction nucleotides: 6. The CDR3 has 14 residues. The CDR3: CASKGTGIAGELFF. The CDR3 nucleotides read TGTGCCAGCAAAGGGACAGGGATCGCCGGGGAGCTGTTTTTT.

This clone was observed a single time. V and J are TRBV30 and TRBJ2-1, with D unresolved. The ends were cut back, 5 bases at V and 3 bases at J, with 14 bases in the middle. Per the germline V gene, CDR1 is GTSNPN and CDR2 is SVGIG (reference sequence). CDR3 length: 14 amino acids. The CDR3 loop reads CAWALRPNYNEQFF. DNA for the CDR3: TGTGCCTGGGCCCTCAGGCCCAACTACAATGAGCAGTTCTTC.

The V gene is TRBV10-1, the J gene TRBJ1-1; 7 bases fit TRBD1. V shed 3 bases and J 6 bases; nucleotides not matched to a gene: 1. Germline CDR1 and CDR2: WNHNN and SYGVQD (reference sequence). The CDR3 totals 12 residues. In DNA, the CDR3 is TGCGCCAGCAGTGACAGGGGGTCTGAAGCTTTCTTT. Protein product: CASSDRGSEAFF.

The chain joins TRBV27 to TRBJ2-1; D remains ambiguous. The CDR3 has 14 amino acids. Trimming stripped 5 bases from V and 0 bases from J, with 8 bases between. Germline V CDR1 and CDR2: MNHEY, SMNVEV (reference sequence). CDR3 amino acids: CASSADFSYNEQFF. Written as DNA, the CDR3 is TGTGCCAGCAGTGCAGACTTCTCCTACAATGAGCAGTTCTTC.

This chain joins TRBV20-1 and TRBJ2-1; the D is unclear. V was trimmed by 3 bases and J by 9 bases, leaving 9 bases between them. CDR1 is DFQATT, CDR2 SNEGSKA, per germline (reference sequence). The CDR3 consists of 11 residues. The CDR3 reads CSAREHPEQFF. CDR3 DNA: TGCAGTGCTAGGGAGCATCCTGAGCAGTTCTTC.

For the CDR3, the DNA is TGTGCCAGCTTAGAACTTATGAACACTGAAGCTTTCTTT. Its protein is CASLELMNTEAFF. The chain joins TRBV18 to TRBJ1-1; D is unresolved. Trimming cost V 7 bases and J 0 bases, with 9 bases left between them. Germline V gene sequence: CDR1 KGHSH, CDR2 LQKENI. This CDR3 is built from 13 residues.

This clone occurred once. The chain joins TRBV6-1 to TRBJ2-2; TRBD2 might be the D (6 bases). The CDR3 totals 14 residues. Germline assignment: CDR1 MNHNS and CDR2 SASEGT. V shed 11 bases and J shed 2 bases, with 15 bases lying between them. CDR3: CARPGDPNTGELFF. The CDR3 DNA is TGTGCCCGTCCGGGGGACCCTAACACCGGGGAGCTGTTTTTT.

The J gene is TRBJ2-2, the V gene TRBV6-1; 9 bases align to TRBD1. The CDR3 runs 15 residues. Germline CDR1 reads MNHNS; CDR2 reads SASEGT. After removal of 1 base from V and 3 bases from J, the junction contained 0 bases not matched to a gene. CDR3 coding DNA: TGTGCCAGCAGTGAAGGGACAGGGGACACCGGGGAGCTGTTTTTT. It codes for CASSEGTGDTGELFF.

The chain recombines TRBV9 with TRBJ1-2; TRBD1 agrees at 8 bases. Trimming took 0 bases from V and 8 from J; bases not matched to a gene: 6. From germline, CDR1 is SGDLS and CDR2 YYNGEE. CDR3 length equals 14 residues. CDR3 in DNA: TGTGCCAGCAGCGTAGAGGGCAGGGGGCAAGGCTACACCTTC. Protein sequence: CASSVEGRGQGYTF.